A single sample is the source of the 7 T cell receptor beta chains below, sequenced in a study of shared clonotypes between healthy human individuals (dated by TCRdb to 2020 to 2021). Preparation of the library involved the immunoSEQ multiplex PCR assay. TCRdb's version of the immuneACCESS table is confined to in-frame rearrangements and falls short of the full clone set. An unresolved V gene accounts for under half of the shortfall where checked; the remainder is of unknown origin. This sample gives over a million clones in total; approximately 78% of them show up just once. Roughly 0.61% of the sample lies in the top ten. Source material: memory CD4+ T cells from PBMCs. The meaning of the sample's cell subset or site label: CD45RA-negative fraction. The source of these receptors is a man between 18 and 29 years old in good health. Some clones in this sample may be carry-over from other donors' samples.

V usage is TRBV30 and J usage is TRBJ1-2; D may be TRBD1 (5 bases). The CDR3 is made up of 15 amino acids. Germline CDR1 and CDR2: GTSNPN and SVGIG (reference sequence). V lost 2 bases and J 4 bases, leaving 17 bases between the germline ends. DNA for the CDR3: TGTGCCTGGAGTCGGTTGCAGGGCGTTCCCTATGGCTACACCTTC. It translates to CAWSRLQGVPYGYTF.

J is TRBJ1-1 and V is TRBV6-1, with D unclear. The germline V gene has CDR1 MNHNS and CDR2 SASEGT. This CDR3 has 15 amino acids. With 6 bases removed from V and 5 bases from J, the gap between germline ends came to 19 bases. The CDR3 DNA follows: TGTGCCAGCAGGCTAATTCCCGGTGATGGGACTGAAGCTTTCTTT. Translating gives CASRLIPGDGTEAFF.

Comments on this clone: The sample carries other DNA sequences with the same CDR3. The genes are TRBV18 and TRBJ2-7; 12 bases map to TRBD2. Germline CDR1 and CDR2: KGHSH and LQKENI. The CDR3 sequence is 15 residues long. Trimming cost V 6 bases and J 2 bases; bases outside gene matches: 5. The CDR3 region has the DNA TGTGCCAGCTCTCCGGGACTAGCGGGCCCCTACGAGCAGTACTTC. Translated, it gives CASSPGLAGPYEQYF.

The chain recombines TRBV5-1 with TRBJ2-7; 7 bases are shared with TRBD2. The CDR3 has 15 residues. In germline, CDR1 is SGHRS, CDR2 YFSETQ. J gave up 1 base and V 5 bases, and 9 bases lay outside the gene matches. CDR3: CASRMALAESYEQYF. The DNA for the CDR3 is TGCGCCAGCAGAATGGCCCTAGCGGAATCCTACGAGCAGTACTTC.

This chain links TRBV6-5 with TRBJ1-1; 7 nucleotides match TRBD1. This CDR3 is built from 13 residues. The J segment lost 0 bases and the V segment lost 8 bases, leaving 3 bases of the junction unmatched. Germline values: CDR1 MNHEY, CDR2 SVGAGI. The CDR3 spells CASSGQMNTEAFF. The CDR3 coding sequence is TGTGCCAGCTCGGGACAGATGAACACTGAAGCTTTCTTT.

The chain couples TRBV20-1 to TRBJ2-7, with a weak D call TRBD1 (7 bases). Germline V gene lookup returns CDR1 DFQATT and CDR2 SNEGSKA (reference sequence). Trimming removed 6 bases from V and 5 bases from J, with 11 bases in between. The CDR3 spans 11 residues. CDR3 residues: CSADREDEQYF. For the CDR3, the DNA is TGCAGTGCCGACAGGGAGGACGAGCAGTACTTC.

The chain recombines TRBV4-1 with TRBJ2-7; 9 bases align to TRBD2. The CDR3 consists of 19 residues. CDR1 and CDR2 (germline): MGHRA, YSYEKL. V lost 0 bases and J lost 2; bases outside the gene matches: 14. CDR3 amino acids: CASSQDLKGASGMAYEQYF. DNA for the CDR3: TGCGCCAGCAGCCAAGATCTGAAAGGGGCTAGCGGGATGGCCTACGAGCAGTACTTC.